This entry describes one T cell receptor beta chain. This CDR3 is 15 amino acids long. J gave up 2 bases and V 5 bases, and 7 bases lay outside the gene matches. Germline loops: CDR1 ENHRY, CDR2 SYGVKD. These data come from a study of CD8 T cells in Susac syndrome. TEMRA cells were FACS-enriched, and CD8+ and CD4+ T cells were isolated negatively. Reverse transcription of about 0.45 to 1 ug RNA was carried out with random hexamers. Each CDR3 protein is one row after TCRdb ran MiXCR on the immunoSEQ multiplex PCR reads. The sample includes around 130,000 distinct CDR3 sequences, 90% to 95% of them seen just once.

The rearrangement links TRBV10-3 to TRBJ2-7; 9 bases map to TRBD1. Sequencing was done on a sample of CD4+ T cells from PBMCs. This sequence originates from a human donor with multiple sclerosis. The chain's CDR3 is CAISSGTGRAYEQYF. In DNA, the CDR3 is TGTGCCATCAGTTCCGGGACAGGGCGGGCCTACGAGCAGTACTTC.